This TCR beta chain derives from a study of neurological immune-mediated disorders. This clonotype was recorded many times. Germline CDR1 reads SGHRS; CDR2 reads YFSETQ. V lost 3 bases and J 2 bases, leaving 9 bases between the germline ends. CDR3 length: 13 residues. TCRdb reanalysed the 5' RACE reads using MiXCR and keeps one entry per CDR3 protein. The data show approximately 53,000 distinct CDR3 sequences, about 9% seen once. Time point denoted: longitudinal time-point 1 (baseline). The group of healthy controls was made up of people who were blood bank volunteers in Maryland, USA. This sequence joins TRBV5-1 and TRBJ2-7; no firm D call. Sequencing was carried out using PBMCs. The receptor comes from a woman aged 40 to 50 in good health. This CDR3 reads CASSSPSTYEQYF. The CDR3 DNA sequence: TGCGCCAGCAGCTCCCCGAGCACCTACGAGCAGTACTTC.